The clone carrying this T cell receptor beta chain was recorded once. There are 15 residues in the CDR3. Per germline, CDR1 GTSNPN and CDR2 SVGIG (reference sequence). The ends were cut back, 7 bases at V and 0 bases at J, with 13 bases in the middle. This sample was included in a study of blood T cell repertoires in COVID-19. About the research overall: Whether acute or convalescent, the COVID-19 samples came from the United States, Italy and Spain.

Per the study methods: Amplification of reference gene primers was used by the study to estimate nucleated cell counts. Some clones are missing from TCRdb's copy, which holds only in-frame ones; the method was immunoSEQ multiplex PCR. V, J and clone size are those of that table, while D and trimming were read from the DNA. The sample shows roughly 300,000 clones, about 80% of them seen only once. This clonotype was sampled from a woman aged 45-60 years who had recovered from COVID-19. Sequencing was performed on peripheral blood. J is TRBJ1-6 and V is TRBV30; tentative D call: TRBD1 (6 bases). CDR3 coding DNA: TGTGCCTTCCCGACAGGTAGCTCCTATAATTCACCCCTCCACTTT. It translates to CAFPTGSSYNSPLHF.